The 4 T cell receptor beta chains in this list originate from one sample, sequenced in a study of T cells in women clearing cervical HPV infection. TCRdb's copy holds only in-frame clones and misses some; the assay was immunoSEQ multiplex PCR. This sample's table reports 40,000 to 60,000 clones. The sample was blood buffy coat. All receptors come from a woman between 18 and 69 years old with a cervical HPV16 infection that either progressed to CIN3+ or cleared (not recorded which).

As for this clone: The CDR3 end falls 3 residues outside the read, so it is completed with the germline J gene. The chain joins TRBV5-1 to TRBJ1-3; D unresolved. CDR3 length equals 14 residues. Germline V lookup: CDR1 SGHRS, CDR2 YFSETQ. V was pared by 0 bases and J by 0 bases, with 4 bases between. The chain's CDR3 is CASSLEGSGNTIYF. CDR3 DNA, as far as it was read: TGCGCCAGCAGCTTGGAAGGCTCTGGAAACACC.

Comments on this clone: The read terminates 3 residues ahead of where the CDR3 ends, so the germline J gene completes it. The V call is TRBV9, the J call TRBJ1-6; no reliable D call. The CDR3 sequence is 16 residues long. V shed 0 bases and J shed 0 bases, with 7 bases lying between them. In germline, CDR1 is SGDLS, CDR2 YYNGEE. The CDR3: CASSVGPNSYNSPLHF. Incomplete CDR3 DNA: TGTGCCAGCAGCGTAGGTCCCAACTCCTATAATTCACCC. Drawing the rest from reference TRBV9 and TRBJ1-6, the complete variable domain is DSGVTQTPKHLITATGQRVTLRCSPRSGDLSVYWYQQSLDQGLQFLIQYYNGEERAKGNILERFSAQQFPDLHSELNLSSLELGDSALYFCASSVGPNSYNSPLHFGNGTRLTVT.

Of note for this clone: The read ends 3 residues before the CDR3 terminus; that terminus is restored from the germline J gene. The J gene is TRBJ2-7, the V gene TRBV20-1; 12 bases align to TRBD1. The CDR3 has 15 amino acids. Germline CDR1 DFQATT, CDR2 SNEGSKA (reference sequence). V was pared by 1 base and J by 3 bases, with 4 bases of the junction left unmatched. CDR3 sequence: CSARARDRGLYEQYF. The part of the CDR3 DNA that was read is TGCAGTGCTAGAGCTAGGGACAGGGGGCTCTACGAG.

Worth noting for this clone: The CDR3 end falls 3 residues outside the read, so it is completed with the germline J gene. This chain links TRBV2 with TRBJ1-2; 9 bases map to TRBD1. The CDR3 contains 15 residues. The V gene's germline CDR1 is SNHLY and CDR2 FYNNEI. J was trimmed by 5 bases and V by 2 bases; bases with no gene match: 6. The part of the CDR3 DNA that was read is TGTGCCAGCAGTGAAAGGGACAGGGATCCGTATGGC. Translation: CASSERDRDPYG. In full, the CDR3 reads CASSERDRDPYGYTF.